The 24 T cell receptor beta chains below all came from one sample that was sequenced in a study of shared clonotypes between healthy human individuals. The repertoire was sequenced with immunoSEQ multiplex PCR; TCRdb's copy has only in-frame clones and lacks some. Here the sample spans about 2.3 million clones, over 90% being singletons. What was sequenced was naive CD4+ T cells from PBMCs. Regarding subset: CD45RA+ positively selected. These receptors were obtained from a man aged 18 to 30 in good health. Some clones in this sample may be carry-over from other donors' samples.

The chain couples TRBV9 to TRBJ1-2; 11 bases are shared with TRBD1. The V gene's germline CDR1 is SGDLS and CDR2 YYNGEE. The CDR3 loop spans 19 amino acids. J was trimmed by 1 base and V by 3 bases; bases with no gene match: 14. CDR3 sequence (DNA): TGTGCCAGCAGCGCAGATAAGGACAGGGGGCCCCTAATTAACTATGGCTACACCTTC. It is translated as CASSADKDRGPLINYGYTF. The full variable domain, completed using reference TRBV9 and TRBJ1-2, is DSGVTQTPKHLITATGQRVTLRCSPRSGDLSVYWYQQSLDQGLQFLIQYYNGEERAKGNILERFSAQQFPDLHSELNLSSLELGDSALYFCASSADKDRGPLINYGYTFGSGTRLTVV.

The chain is built from TRBV27 and TRBJ2-7; possible D gene TRBD2, 5 bases. The CDR3 sequence is 14 residues long. Trimming removed 2 bases from V and 4 bases from J, with 12 bases in between. From germline, CDR1 is MNHEY and CDR2 SMNVEV (reference sequence). The CDR3 bases are TGTGCCAGCAGTTTAGCCGGTTCGGGATACGAGCAGTACTTC. As protein: CASSLAGSGYEQYF.

This chain uses TRBV5-1 with TRBJ1-3; D is uncertain. Germline-derived CDR1 and CDR2 are SGHRS and YFSETQ. V was clipped by 1 base and J by 0 bases, with 8 bases between them. There are 15 residues in the CDR3. CDR3 sequence: CASSLWGRSGNTIYF. The CDR3 DNA follows: TGCGCCAGCAGCTTGTGGGGTCGCTCTGGAAACACCATATATTTT.

The sample holds one count of this clone. This chain uses TRBV28 with TRBJ2-1, with D perhaps TRBD2 (5 bases). V was cut by 4 bases and J by 8 bases, with 18 bases left in between. The CDR3 runs 15 residues. From germline, CDR1 is MDHEN and CDR2 SYDVKM. The CDR3 region has the DNA TGTGCCAGCAGTTATAACCGGCGGCCCGGGGATGAGCAGTTCTTC. As protein: CASSYNRRPGDEQFF.

The V gene is TRBV29-1, the J gene TRBJ2-4, with 8 bases that match TRBD1. Germline-derived CDR1 and CDR2 are SQVTM and ANQGSEA. Trimming took 0 bases from V and 0 from J; bases not matched to a gene: 10. The CDR3 has 18 residues. CDR3 loop: CSVEDVGQGAVAKNIQYF. The CDR3, as DNA: TGCAGCGTTGAAGATGTTGGTCAGGGGGCCGTAGCCAAAAACATTCAGTACTTC.

This clone was seen just once. The chain is built from TRBV6-6 and TRBJ2-1; 8 positions match TRBD2. The CDR3 has 15 amino acids. After removal of 6 bases from V and 3 bases from J, the junction contained 7 bases not matched to a gene. Germline CDR1 MNHNY, CDR2 SVGAGI (reference sequence). The CDR3 spells CASRHTSGNYNEQFF. For the CDR3, the DNA is TGTGCCAGCAGGCACACTAGCGGCAACTACAATGAGCAGTTCTTC.

The V gene is TRBV6-5, the J gene TRBJ2-1, with TRBD2 identical over 14 bases. The length of the CDR3 is 15 residues. Germline values: CDR1 MNHEY, CDR2 SVGAGI. Losses at the gene ends were 11 bases for V and 6 bases for J; bases not matched to a gene: 9. The CDR3 sequence: CACLLGTSGSNEQFF. Written as DNA, the CDR3 is TGTGCCTGCCTGTTAGGGACTAGCGGGAGCAATGAGCAGTTCTTC.

The J gene is TRBJ1-5, the V gene TRBV5-1; a possible D gene is TRBD1 (5 bases). Trimming removed 0 bases at V and 5 bases at J, with 9 bases between. This CDR3 spans 14 amino acids. The germline CDR1 and CDR2 sequences are SGHRS and YFSETQ. The CDR3 loop is CASSLDGTDQPQHF. As DNA, the CDR3 is TGCGCCAGCAGCTTGGACGGGACGGATCAGCCCCAGCATTTT.

Turning to this clone: Within the sample, other DNA sequences also encode this same CDR3. V is TRBV28 and J is TRBJ1-2, with D possibly matching TRBD1 (6 bases). Germline CDR1 is MDHEN and CDR2 is SYDVKM. The CDR3 sequence is 12 residues long. The V gene lost 6 bases and the J gene lost 4 bases, with 9 bases spanning the gap. DNA of the CDR3: TGTGCCAGCAGAGAACAGGGCTATGGCTACACCTTC. This sequence encodes CASREQGYGYTF.

This chain uses TRBV7-3 with TRBJ2-7; D is perhaps TRBD2 (6 bases). CDR1 is SGHTA, CDR2 FQGTGA, per germline. CDR3 length equals 15 residues. Trimming removed 1 base at V and 3 bases at J, with 13 bases between. CDR3 loop: CASSLNGGGGYEQYF. DNA for the CDR3: TGTGCCAGCAGCTTAAATGGGGGAGGTGGCTACGAGCAGTACTTC.

The chain joins TRBV7-3 to TRBJ2-1; D perhaps matches TRBD1 (7 bases). The ends were cut back, 5 bases at V and 9 bases at J, with 11 bases in the middle. This CDR3 is 12 amino acids long. Germline lookup yields CDR1 SGHTA and CDR2 FQGTGA. The CDR3 sequence is CASSTQGGEQFF. In nucleotides, the CDR3 is TGTGCCAGCAGCACCCAGGGGGGTGAGCAGTTCTTC.

This clone appeared once. The chain uses TRBV2 and TRBJ2-7; the D gene is possibly TRBD1 (5 bases). Trimming shortened V by 0 bases and J by 0 bases, and 12 bases separated the two germline ends. This CDR3 has 16 residues. Looked up from germline, CDR1 is SNHLY and CDR2 is FYNNEI. The DNA for the CDR3 is TGTGCCAGCAGTGAAGCTGGGGCTTATGCCTCCTACGAGCAGTACTTC. Amino acids: CASSEAGAYASYEQYF.

The chain carries TRBV18 and TRBJ2-7; no firm D call. V lost 4 bases and J lost 7, with 23 bases in between. CDR1 and CDR2 from the germline V gene are KGHSH and LQKENI. The CDR3 has 16 amino acids. The chain's CDR3 is CASSQEVPTSFHEQYF. CDR3 nucleotides: TGTGCCAGCTCACAAGAGGTCCCGACCTCTTTTCATGAGCAGTACTTC. Looking up the rest from reference TRBV18 and TRBJ2-7 gives the full variable domain: NAGVMQNPRHLVRRRGQEARLRCSPMKGHSHVYWYRQLPEEGLKFMVYLQKENIIDESGMPKERFSAEFPKEGPSILRIQQVVRGDSAAYFCASSQEVPTSFHEQYFGPGTRLTVT.

J is TRBJ2-7 and V is TRBV30; D may be TRBD1 (5 bases). Germline CDR1 reads GTSNPN; CDR2 reads SVGIG (reference sequence). This CDR3 is built from 14 residues. The V and J ends lost 3 bases and 3 bases respectively, with 15 bases between them. The CDR3 protein is CAWSLPDTNYEQYF. CDR3 sequence (DNA): TGTGCCTGGAGCCTCCCGGACACGAACTACGAGCAGTACTTC.

The chain couples TRBV5-4 to TRBJ2-1, with a weak D call TRBD2 (5 bases). Germline lookup yields CDR1 SGHNT and CDR2 YYREEE (reference sequence). The CDR3 totals 15 residues. V lost 2 bases and J 9 bases, leaving 18 bases between the germline ends. The CDR3 DNA is TGTGCCAGCAGCTTTTTCTCTGGGAGTAGTTCTGAGCAGTTCTTC. This encodes CASSFFSGSSSEQFF.

This rearrangement joins TRBV5-1 to TRBJ1-2; D not certain. Trimming cost V 0 bases and J 6 bases, with 12 bases left between them. The germline V gene has CDR1 SGHRS and CDR2 YFSETQ. The CDR3 has 14 amino acids. Here the CDR3 reads CASSLEALPDGYTF. In DNA, the CDR3 is TGCGCCAGCAGCTTGGAGGCACTTCCGGATGGCTACACCTTC.

This clone was seen once. V usage is TRBV5-1 and J usage is TRBJ1-4; the D gene is possibly TRBD1 (5 bases). Germline values: CDR1 SGHRS, CDR2 YFSETQ. The CDR3 is 15 amino acids. V was clipped by 0 bases and J by 3 bases, with 9 bases between them. CDR3 residues: CASSLESGANEKLFF. The CDR3 DNA sequence: TGCGCCAGCAGCTTGGAGTCGGGGGCTAATGAAAAACTGTTTTTT.

V gene TRBV9 combines with J gene TRBJ1-1; a possible D gene is TRBD1 (6 bases). The CDR3 has 16 amino acids. Germline V gene data show CDR1 as SGDLS and CDR2 as YYNGEE. V lost 0 bases, J lost 0 bases, and 12 bases lay in between. Here the CDR3 DNA reads TGTGCCAGCAGCGTAGGGGCAGGGGACATGAACACTGAAGCTTTCTTT. This sequence encodes CASSVGAGDMNTEAFF.

V is TRBV7-2 and J is TRBJ1-1; TRBD1 is a possible D gene (6 bases). The V and J ends lost 0 bases and 7 bases respectively, with 12 bases between them. Germline V gene lookup returns CDR1 SGHTA and CDR2 FQGNSA. The CDR3 sequence is 14 residues long. The CDR3 region is CASSLARDNREAFF. For the CDR3, the DNA is TGTGCCAGCAGCTTAGCGCGGGACAATCGTGAAGCTTTCTTT.

The gene calls are TRBV7-2 and TRBJ2-7; the D is unclear. The germline V and J ends were trimmed by 1 base and 9 bases, with 10 bases remaining between them. The germline gives CDR1 SGHTA, CDR2 FQGNSA. The length of the CDR3 is 12 residues. CDR3 in amino acids: CASSLDVRGQYF. The CDR3 nucleotides are TGTGCCAGCAGCTTAGATGTCCGAGGGCAGTACTTC.

This sequence joins TRBV11-2 and TRBJ2-5, with unresolved D. This CDR3 is 13 amino acids long. Germline loops: CDR1 SGHAT, CDR2 FQNNGV. Trimming removed 2 bases at V and 5 bases at J, with 9 bases between. The CDR3 nucleotides are TGTGCCAGCAGCTTAACAGTTGGGGAGACCCAGTACTTC. Translating gives CASSLTVGETQYF.

The gene calls are TRBV20-1 and TRBJ1-1; no clear D gene. CDR3 length: 8 residues. V dropped 3 bases and J dropped 13 bases, with 6 bases sitting between them. Per the germline V gene, CDR1 is DFQATT and CDR2 is SNEGSKA (reference sequence). CDR3 loop: CSASRGFF. In DNA form, the CDR3 reads TGCAGTGCTAGTCGCGGTTTCTTT.

The gene calls are TRBV6-5 and TRBJ2-5, with D tentatively TRBD1 (7 bases). The CDR3 spans 12 residues. CDR1 and CDR2 (germline): MNHEY, SVGAGI. V gave up 8 bases and J gave up 5 bases, with 12 bases separating them. In nucleotides, the CDR3 is TGTGCCAGCGGAGGGGGCGCGGAGACCCAGTACTTC. This gives the protein CASGGGAETQYF.

The chain is built from TRBV7-2 and TRBJ2-1; 9 bases fit TRBD2. The ends lost 6 bases at V and 3 bases at J; junction bases unmatched: 9. CDR1 and CDR2 from the germline V gene are SGHTA and FQGNSA. The length of the CDR3 is 16 residues. CDR3 loop: CASRAAGTSHYNEQFF. The DNA for the CDR3 is TGTGCCAGCAGGGCCGCGGGGACTAGCCACTACAATGAGCAGTTCTTC.